This TCR beta chain was documented in a study of blood T cell repertoires in COVID-19. Germline-derived CDR1 and CDR2 are LGHDT and YNNKEL (reference sequence). CDR3 size: 17 residues. Trimming took 3 bases from V and 6 from J, leaving 18 bases between them. Using immunoSEQ multiplex PCR, the repertoire was profiled, and TCRdb retains in-frame clones only, with some absent. The sample holds 200,000 to 250,000 clones, approximately 91% seen once. The TCR comes from a woman in her sixties with acute or convalescent COVID-19. The gene calls are TRBV3-1 (or the pseudogene TRBV3-2) and TRBJ1-6; D possibly corresponds to TRBD1 (6 bases). Sequenced sample: peripheral blood. DNA of the CDR3: TGTGCCAGCAGCCAGGGGTTAGGTGGGACAAGTAATTCACCCCTCCACTTT. This translates into CASSQGLGGTSNSPLHF.